These 26 T cell receptor beta chains came from one sample sequenced in a study of cytomegalovirus exposure and HLA in healthy donors. The table came from immunoSEQ multiplex PCR; TCRdb's copy has only in-frame clones and leaves some out. The profile shows some 83,000 clones, 94% of them singletons. Sequences were obtained from PBMCs. All receptors derive from a woman younger than 35 in good health and CMV-seropositive.

This chain uses TRBV19 with TRBJ2-1; 11 bases map to TRBD2. Germline V gives CDR1 LNHDA, CDR2 SQIVND (reference sequence). This CDR3 has 21 residues. Unmatched junction bases numbered 15, after V lost 2 bases and J lost 0 bases. The CDR3 coding sequence is TGTGCCAGTAGTATATCCCCCCGGACTAGCGGGCTAATGAGCTCCTACAATGAGCAGTTCTTC. It translates to CASSISPRTSGLMSSYNEQFF.

The chain employs TRBV4-1 and TRBJ2-1, with 15 nucleotides matching TRBD2. V trimming: 3 bases; J trimming: 0 bases; junction bases outside the gene matches: 9. The CDR3 covers 20 residues. Germline V lookup: CDR1 MGHRA, CDR2 YSYEKL. CDR3 loop: CASSQTPGLAGGSSYNEQFF. The CDR3 nucleotides read TGCGCCAGCAGCCAGACCCCGGGACTAGCGGGAGGCAGCTCCTACAATGAGCAGTTCTTC.

The chain is built from TRBV2 and TRBJ2-7, with 7 bases lining up with TRBD1. The germline CDR1 and CDR2 sequences are SNHLY and FYNNEI. This CDR3 region has 14 residues. Trimming removed 7 bases from V and 3 bases from J; junction bases left unmatched: 9. The CDR3 DNA follows: TGTGCCAGCACCGAGGGGGCTTCCCTCTACGAGCAGTACTTC. It is translated as CASTEGASLYEQYF.

This clone showed up just once. The J gene is TRBJ2-3, the V gene TRBV5-1, with D possibly TRBD1 on 6 matching bases. The CDR3 is 14 amino acids. V gave up 2 bases and J gave up 2 bases, with 9 bases separating them. The germline V gene encodes CDR1 SGHRS and CDR2 YFSETQ. The CDR3 sequence is CASSFWDNTDTQYF. The CDR3 DNA reads TGCGCCAGCAGCTTTTGGGACAACACAGATACGCAGTATTTT.

With regard to this clone: The sample contains more than one DNA sequence encoding this CDR3. The rearrangement uses TRBV28 and TRBJ1-5; 10 nucleotides align to TRBD1. The germline V gene encodes CDR1 MDHEN and CDR2 SYDVKM. The CDR3 consists of 15 residues. The junction had 9 bases not matched to a gene; V was cut back by 6 bases and J by 7 bases. The CDR3 nucleotides are TGTGCCAGCAGCCTGGGACAGGGGTATCGGCAGCCCCAGCATTTT. It codes for CASSLGQGYRQPQHF.

This chain connects TRBV4-2 to TRBJ2-1; the D gene is possibly TRBD1 (6 bases). CDR1 is LGHNA, CDR2 YNFKEQ, per germline. The CDR3 is 14 residues long. The V and J ends lost 0 bases and 6 bases respectively, with 9 bases between them. The CDR3 spells CASSQETGSNEQFF. The CDR3 DNA sequence: TGTGCCAGCAGCCAAGAAACAGGGAGCAATGAGCAGTTCTTC.

The CDR3 DNA reads as TGTGCCAGCAGTTTGGGATGGGGGGGGCCGTACCAAGAGACCCAGTACTTC. Translating it yields CASSLGWGGPYQETQYF. This sequence joins TRBV27 and TRBJ2-5; D is possibly TRBD2 (7 bases). The CDR3 length is 17 residues. Trimming took 3 bases from V and 0 from J, leaving 17 bases between them. CDR1 and CDR2 from the germline V gene are MNHEY and SMNVEV (reference sequence).

This sequence joins TRBV11-2 and TRBJ1-1, with a tentative D call TRBD1 (5 bases). The CDR3 totals 13 residues. V dropped 8 bases and J dropped 5 bases, with 15 bases sitting between them. Per the germline V gene, CDR1 is SGHAT and CDR2 is FQNNGV. CDR3 nucleotide sequence: TGTGCCAGCTCGAGGCAGGGAGGGACTGAAGCTTTCTTT. This gives the protein CASSRQGGTEAFF. Together with reference TRBV11-2 and TRBJ1-1, the CDR3 gives the full variable domain: EAGVAQSPRYKIIEKRQSVAFWCNPISGHATLYWYQQILGQGPKLLIQFQNNGVVDDSQLPKDRFSAERLKGVDSTLKIQPAKLEDSAVYLCASSRQGGTEAFFGQGTRLTVV.

J is TRBJ1-4 and V is TRBV19, with no clear D. Germline V lookup: CDR1 LNHDA, CDR2 SQIVND (reference sequence). The CDR3 has 14 amino acids. V was cut by 6 bases and J by 8 bases, with 16 bases left in between. CDR3 bases: TGTGCCAGTAGGGCGCAAGCCGCGGGCGAAAAACTGTTTTTT. Translation: CASRAQAAGEKLFF.

The chain has TRBV6-5 and TRBJ2-1; 7 bases match TRBD2. Trimming took 5 bases from V and 7 from J; bases not matched to a gene: 8. The V gene's germline CDR1 is MNHEY and CDR2 SVGAGI. There are 14 residues in the CDR3. CDR3 sequence reads: CASSRGVGGNEQFF. Here the CDR3 DNA reads TGTGCCAGCAGTCGGGGGGTCGGGGGAAATGAGCAGTTCTTC.

The genes are TRBV20-1 and TRBJ2-5, with 7 bases matching TRBD1. J was trimmed by 11 bases and V by 6 bases; bases with no gene match: 9. From germline, CDR1 is DFQATT and CDR2 SNEGSKA (reference sequence). The CDR3 contains 11 residues. The DNA of the CDR3 is TGCAGTGCGGAACAGGGGCTATGGCAGTACTTC. Translating gives CSAEQGLWQYF.

The rearrangement uses TRBV6-1 and TRBJ2-1; 12 positions agree with TRBD2. The CDR3 consists of 15 residues. The J segment lost 10 bases and the V segment lost 4 bases, leaving 8 bases of the junction unmatched. CDR1 MNHNS and CDR2 SASEGT come from the germline V gene. The CDR3 DNA reads as TGTGCCAGCAGTGGTCAGCCTAGCGGGAGGGACGAGCAGTTCTTC. It is translated as CASSGQPSGRDEQFF.

V and J are TRBV4-2 and TRBJ2-5; a weak D match, TRBD2 (6 bases). V was trimmed by 1 base and J by 2 bases, leaving 14 bases between them. The germline V gene encodes CDR1 LGHNA and CDR2 YNFKEQ. CDR3 size: 16 residues. The CDR3 protein is CASSQGGAEGQETQYF. The CDR3, as DNA: TGTGCCAGCAGCCAAGGGGGCGCGGAGGGTCAAGAGACCCAGTACTTC.

CDR3: CASSEVGGPYEQYF. DNA of the CDR3: TGTGCCAGCAGTGAAGTGGGGGGACCCTACGAGCAGTACTTC. The chain employs TRBV6-4 and TRBJ2-7; weak D call: TRBD2 (6 bases). CDR1 and CDR2 from the germline V gene are MRHNA and SNTAGT. The CDR3 runs to 14 residues. V gave up 3 bases and J gave up 2 bases, with 11 bases separating them.

V and J are TRBV18 and TRBJ1-1; the D gene is possibly TRBD1 (6 bases). V was cut by 3 bases and J by 1 base, with 12 bases left in between. There are 15 residues in the CDR3. Looked up from germline, CDR1 is KGHSH and CDR2 is LQKENI. The CDR3 DNA reads TGTGCCAGCTCACCGTCAGAACAGGGGAACACTGAAGCTTTCTTT. Translating it yields CASSPSEQGNTEAFF.

In its sample, this clone was seen once. The chain has TRBV27 and TRBJ2-4; a possible D gene is TRBD2 (5 bases). V lost 5 bases to trimming and J lost 7 bases, with 18 bases between them. CDR3 length: 15 amino acids. Germline CDR1 and CDR2: MNHEY and SMNVEV (reference sequence). CDR3 in amino acids: CASSRGLGTSNIQYF. The CDR3 nucleotides read TGTGCCAGCAGTAGAGGACTCGGCACTTCGAACATTCAGTACTTC.

The chain uses TRBV4-1 and TRBJ2-7; D unclear. V dropped 2 bases and J dropped 0 bases, with 8 bases sitting between them. The CDR3 runs 14 residues. CDR1 is MGHRA and CDR2 is YSYEKL in the germline V gene. The CDR3 DNA reads as TGCGCCAGCAGCCAACGTGAGTTCTCCTACGAGCAGTACTTC. Protein sequence: CASSQREFSYEQYF.

The V gene is TRBV11-3, the J gene TRBJ1-1, with 8 bases lining up with TRBD1. CDR3 length equals 14 residues. Germline CDR1 and CDR2: SGHNT and YENEEA. J lost 1 base, V lost 3 bases, and 1 base had no gene match. As DNA, the CDR3 is TGTGCCAGCAGCTTCAGGGGGCAGAACACTGAAGCTTTCTTT. Amino acid sequence: CASSFRGQNTEAFF. Complete variable domain (other parts from reference TRBV11-3 and TRBJ1-1): EAGVVQSPRYKIIEKKQPVAFWCNPISGHNTLYWYLQNLGQGPELLIRYENEEAVDDSQLPKDRFSAERLKGVDSTLKIQPAELGDSAVYLCASSFRGQNTEAFFGQGTRLTVV.

The V and J genes are TRBV7-3 and TRBJ1-1; 8 bases map to TRBD1. The length of the CDR3 is 14 residues. V trimming: 5 bases; J trimming: 5 bases; junction bases outside the gene matches: 7. Per germline, CDR1 SGHTA and CDR2 FQGTGA. The CDR3 sequence: CASSPNRGRTEAFF. CDR3 nucleotide sequence: TGTGCCAGCAGCCCCAACAGGGGGAGGACTGAAGCTTTCTTT.

J is TRBJ1-2 and V is TRBV5-6; D is unclear. Looked up from germline, CDR1 is SGHDT and CDR2 is YYEEEE. Trimming shortened V by 0 bases and J by 6 bases, and 18 bases separated the two germline ends. The CDR3 runs to 16 residues. CDR3 region: CASSLGAAARSNGYTF. In nucleotides, the CDR3 is TGTGCCAGCAGCTTGGGTGCGGCCGCGAGATCTAATGGCTACACCTTC. Full variable domain (outside the CDR3, taken from reference TRBV5-6 and TRBJ1-2): DAGVTQSPTHLIKTRGQQVTLRCSPKSGHDTVSWYQQALGQGPQFIFQYYEEEERQRGNFPDRFSGHQFPNYSSELNVNALLLGDSALYLCASSLGAAARSNGYTFGSGTRLTVV.

V and J are TRBV28 and TRBJ2-1; tentatively, D is TRBD2 (7 bases). The CDR3 sequence is 16 residues long. Germline loops: CDR1 MDHEN, CDR2 SYDVKM. V lost 2 bases, J lost 5 bases, and 16 bases lay in between. This CDR3 reads CASSLPLGGGNNEQFF. In DNA, the CDR3 is TGTGCCAGCAGTTTACCTTTAGGGGGGGGAAACAATGAGCAGTTCTTC.

V gene TRBV7-2 combines with J gene TRBJ1-6, with TRBD1 matching 9 bases. The junction had 1 base not matched to a gene; V was cut back by 1 base and J by 9 bases. The CDR3 sequence is 14 residues long. Germline assignment: CDR1 SGHTA and CDR2 FQGNSA. CDR3 amino acids: CASSLVDRGSPLHF. In DNA form, the CDR3 reads TGTGCCAGCAGCTTAGTGGACAGGGGTTCACCCCTCCACTTT. The full variable domain, with the rest looked up from reference TRBV7-2 and TRBJ1-6, is GAGVSQSPSNKVTEKGKDVELRCDPISGHTALYWYRQSLGQGLEFLIYFQGNSAPDKSGLPSDRFSAERTGGSVSTLTIQRTQQEDSAVYLCASSLVDRGSPLHFGNGTRLTVT.

This clone was detected once. The chain recombines TRBV12-1 with TRBJ2-3; no check of the table's D call, TRBD2, against the DNA was made. TRBV12-1 represents a pseudogene. CDR3 length: 19 amino acids. This chain's CDR3 is CASSFRLAGLIEMSDTQYF. CDR3 coding DNA: TGTGCCAGCAGCTTTCGACTAGCGGGCCTGATAGAGATGTCAGATACGCAGTATTTT.

This clone has only a few counts. V and J are TRBV5-1 and TRBJ2-7; 8 positions match TRBD2. Per the germline V gene, CDR1 is SGHRS and CDR2 is YFSETQ. The length of the CDR3 is 15 residues. After removal of 1 base from V and 4 bases from J, the junction contained 7 bases not matched to a gene. This CDR3 is CASSLSGGRRYEQYF. The DNA of the CDR3 is TGCGCCAGCAGCTTGTCGGGGGGGCGGAGGTACGAGCAGTACTTC. Full variable domain (remainder filled in from reference TRBV5-1 and TRBJ2-7): KAGVTQTPRYLIKTRGQQVTLSCSPISGHRSVSWYQQTPGQGLQFLFEYFSETQRNKGNFPGRFSGRQFSNSRSEMNVSTLELGDSALYLCASSLSGGRRYEQYFGPGTRLTVT.

The chain employs TRBV6-5 and TRBJ1-1; no definite D call. Trimming removed 2 bases from V and 10 bases from J, with 11 bases in between. This CDR3 comprises 12 residues. The germline V gene has CDR1 MNHEY and CDR2 SVGAGI. The CDR3 spells CASSYAGGRAFF. CDR3 nucleotide sequence: TGTGCCAGCAGTTACGCTGGAGGAAGAGCTTTCTTT.

This clone is a singleton in its sample. The chain joins TRBV28 to TRBJ2-2, with D perhaps matching TRBD1 (5 bases). Germline CDR1 is MDHEN and CDR2 is SYDVKM. V shed 2 bases and J shed 5 bases, with 9 bases lying between them. The CDR3 consists of 14 residues. Here the CDR3 DNA reads TGTGCCAGCAGTTTAGTTGGGGCGACCGGGGAGCTGTTTTTT. Translated: CASSLVGATGELFF. Full variable domain (outside the CDR3, taken from reference TRBV28 and TRBJ2-2): DVKVTQSSRYLVKRTGEKVFLECVQDMDHENMFWYRQDPGLGLRLIYFSYDVKMKEKGDIPEGYSVSREKKERFSLILESASTNQTSMYLCASSLVGATGELFFGEGSRLTVL.